One sample yielded the 13 T cell receptor beta chains listed below, sequenced in a study of technical replicates of blood from a handful of donors. The data were produced by immunoSEQ multiplex PCR, yet TCRdb's version contains in-frame clones alone and is incomplete. Counted here are roughly 68,000 clones, 91% occurring once; the ten biggest clones make up 4.7%. Sequencing input: PBMCs. Every receptor here comes from a human donor in good health. Some clones in this sample may be carry-over from other donors' samples.

The CDR3 DNA is TGTGCCAGCAGTCTCCGGGACAGGACATTGATCGATTCCTACGAGCAGTACTTC. This codes for CASSLRDRTLIDSYEQYF. J is TRBJ2-7 and V is TRBV6-4; TRBD1 matches at 8 bases. This CDR3 region has 18 residues. Germline trimming cut 5 bases from V and 1 base from J; bases unmatched to any gene: 16. The V gene's germline CDR1 is MRHNA and CDR2 SNTAGT.

This chain uses TRBV5-1 with TRBJ1-2, with D maybe TRBD1 (5 bases). V lost 0 bases and J 2 bases, leaving 11 bases between the germline ends. The CDR3 is 15 residues long. Germline CDR1 and CDR2: SGHRS and YFSETQ. The CDR3 region has the DNA TGCGCCAGCAGCTTGGAGTGGGGGGGGAACTATGGCTACACCTTC. This encodes CASSLEWGGNYGYTF.

The V call is TRBV6-6, the J call TRBJ1-4; D uncertain. The CDR3 length is 14 residues. Germline lookup yields CDR1 MNHNY and CDR2 SVGAGI (reference sequence). V was clipped by 2 bases and J by 6 bases, with 10 bases between them. The CDR3 sequence is CASSYTAKYEKLFF. CDR3 in DNA: TGTGCCAGCAGTTACACTGCTAAATATGAAAAACTGTTTTTT.

The genes are TRBV6-5 and TRBJ2-7, with TRBD2 as a possible D gene (6 bases). In germline, CDR1 is MNHEY, CDR2 SVGAGI. The CDR3 contains 14 residues. Trimming pared 5 bases from V and 0 bases from J, leaving 11 bases between. In DNA, the CDR3 is TGTGCCAGCAGTCCGCGGGGAGACTCCTACGAGCAGTACTTC. Translating it yields CASSPRGDSYEQYF.

The CDR3, as DNA: TGTGCCAGCAGCTTCTCCGGGATCAATGAAGCTTTCTTT. It codes for CASSFSGINEAFF. The chain couples TRBV7-6 to TRBJ1-1; the D is unclear. The CDR3 spans 13 residues. Trimming cost V 3 bases and J 7 bases, with 12 bases left between them. CDR1 is SGHVS and CDR2 is FNYEAQ in the germline V gene.

This chain uses TRBV6-5 with TRBJ2-7, with D perhaps matching TRBD1 (5 bases). Germline CDR1 reads MNHEY; CDR2 reads SVGAGI. Deletions cut 6 bases from V and 3 bases from J, with 18 bases between. This CDR3 comprises 15 residues. The DNA for the CDR3 is TGTGCCAGCAGACCCGGACACCAAGGGGTCTACGAGCAGTACTTC. Translated: CASRPGHQGVYEQYF.

The chain has TRBV10-3 and TRBJ2-7; 11 nucleotides match TRBD2. CDR1 ENHRY and CDR2 SYGVKD come from the germline V gene. The CDR3 runs 13 residues. V was pared by 6 bases and J by 5 bases, with 3 bases of the junction left unmatched. Written as DNA, the CDR3 is TGTGCCATCAGAGTAGCGGGAGGGAACGAGCAGTACTTC. Translating gives CAIRVAGGNEQYF.

The gene calls are TRBV13 and TRBJ2-3; 10 bases match TRBD2. The length of the CDR3 is 15 residues. Unmatched junction bases numbered 5, after V lost 5 bases and J lost 3 bases. Germline V lookup: CDR1 PRHDT, CDR2 FYEKMQ (reference sequence). The CDR3 coding sequence is TGTGCCAGCAGCCGAGCGGGGGGGATGACAGATACGCAGTATTTT. Translated, it gives CASSRAGGMTDTQYF.

CDR3 nucleotide sequence: TGTGCCAGCAGCAGGCGGGGGCCTCTCTACAATGAGCAGTTCTTC. It codes for CASSRRGPLYNEQFF. The rearrangement uses TRBV13 and TRBJ2-1; maybe TRBD2 (7 bases). The ends were cut back, 5 bases at V and 3 bases at J, with 14 bases in the middle. CDR3 length: 15 residues. CDR1 PRHDT and CDR2 FYEKMQ come from the germline V gene (reference sequence).

About this clone: Other DNA sequences within the sample encode an identical CDR3. The chain carries TRBV7-2 and TRBJ2-3; 10 positions match TRBD2. The ends lost 4 bases at V and 4 bases at J; junction bases unmatched: 5. The CDR3 is made up of 15 amino acids. CDR1 SGHTA and CDR2 FQGNSA come from the germline V gene. Here the CDR3 DNA reads TGTGCCAGCAGCTCTCTAGCGGGAGCGCCAGATACGCAGTATTTT. Amino acids: CASSSLAGAPDTQYF.

The chain recombines TRBV4-3 with TRBJ1-4; 10 bases are shared with TRBD1. This CDR3 region has 15 residues. J was trimmed by 8 bases and V by 4 bases; bases with no gene match: 7. Germline V gives CDR1 LGHNA, CDR2 YSLEER. CDR3 sequence: CASSPRGTGDEKLFF. Here the CDR3 DNA reads TGCGCCAGCAGCCCCCGGGGGACAGGGGACGAAAAACTGTTTTTT.

This clone was seen once. The V and J genes are TRBV29-1 and TRBJ2-7; 10 positions match TRBD1. The ends lost 4 bases at V and 2 bases at J; junction bases unmatched: 2. CDR3 length: 13 residues. Looked up from germline, CDR1 is SQVTM and CDR2 is ANQGSEA. Written as DNA, the CDR3 is TGCAGCGTTGGGACAGGGGGTACCTACGAGCAGTACTTC. Translating gives CSVGTGGTYEQYF.

In this sample, this clone turned up once. The genes are TRBV5-1 and TRBJ2-5; 10 nucleotides match TRBD2. The ends lost 2 bases at V and 3 bases at J; junction bases unmatched: 1. The CDR3 spans 14 residues. Germline-derived CDR1 and CDR2 are SGHRS and YFSETQ. The CDR3 bases are TGCGCCAGCAGCTTCGGACTAGCGGAAGAGACCCAGTACTTC. Translation gives CASSFGLAEETQYF. The full variable domain, in which reference TRBV5-1 and TRBJ2-5 provide the parts outside the CDR3, is KAGVTQTPRYLIKTRGQQVTLSCSPISGHRSVSWYQQTPGQGLQFLFEYFSETQRNKGNFPGRFSGRQFSNSRSEMNVSTLELGDSALYLCASSFGLAEETQYFGPGTRLLVL.